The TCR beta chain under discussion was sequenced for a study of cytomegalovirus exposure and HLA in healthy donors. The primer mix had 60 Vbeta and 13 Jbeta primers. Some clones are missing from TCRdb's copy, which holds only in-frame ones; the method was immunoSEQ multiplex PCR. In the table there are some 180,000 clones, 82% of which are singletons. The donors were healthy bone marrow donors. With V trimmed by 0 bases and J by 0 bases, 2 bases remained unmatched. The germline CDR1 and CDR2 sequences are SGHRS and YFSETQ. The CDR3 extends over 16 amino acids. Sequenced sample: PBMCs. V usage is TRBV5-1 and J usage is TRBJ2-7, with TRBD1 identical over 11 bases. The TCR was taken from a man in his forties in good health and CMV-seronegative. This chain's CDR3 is CASSLAGTGGSYEQYF. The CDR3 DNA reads TGCGCCAGCAGCTTGGCCGGGACAGGGGGCTCCTACGAGCAGTACTTC.